The rows below give T cell receptor beta chains drawn from one sample of a study of blood T cell repertoires in COVID-19. The repertoire was sequenced with immunoSEQ multiplex PCR; TCRdb's copy has only in-frame clones and lacks some. The table lists about 270,000 clones, under 95% of them singletons, with approximately 3% in the top ten. Sequencing was carried out using PBMCs or T cells enriched from blood (not recorded which). Receptors originate from a man in his forties who had been exposed to COVID-19. Both conserved end residues are part of each CDR3. The D gene is left open where the match is weak. Where a row states a size, it is once, few, many or the class of an expanded clone; other rows omit it.

d_call | clone_size | j_call | v_call | cdr3_nt | cdr3_aa
TRBD1 | . | TRBJ1-1 | TRBV18 | TGTGCCAGCTCCCGTGGTACAGGGGCCCTAGAAGCTTTCTTT | CASSRGTGALEAFF
TRBD2 | . | TRBJ2-5 | TRBV10-2 | TGCGCCAGCAGTGAGTCTAGCGGGAGGGTCTTGGAGACCCAGTACTTC | CASSESSGRVLETQYF
TRBD1 | . | TRBJ1-1 | TRBV18 | TGTGCCAGCTCACCAATAGAAATAGGACAGGGGCGCCAAGACACTGAAGCTTTCTTT | CASSPIEIGQGRQDTEAFF
TRBD1 | . | TRBJ1-1 | TRBV11-2 | TGTGCCAGCAGCTCAACGACAGGGAAGTACACTGAAGCTTTCTTT | CASSSTTGKYTEAFF
TRBD1 | few | TRBJ2-3 | TRBV4-2 | TGTGCCAGCAGCTCCTTGGGACAGCCTAGCACAGATACGCAGTATTTT | CASSSLGQPSTDTQYF
TRBD2 | . | TRBJ2-3 | TRBV30 | TGTGCCTGGACTCGCGGGGGGGCTAGCACAGATACGCAGTATTTT | CAWTRGGASTDTQYF
TRBD2 | . | TRBJ2-1 | TRBV5-1 | TGCGCCAGCAGCTTATGGACTAGCGGGACATACAATGAGCAGTTCTTC | CASSLWTSGTYNEQFF
TRBD1 | . | TRBJ1-4 | TRBV28 | TGTGCCAGCAGTTTACCACAGGGGCCGGAAAAACTGTTTTTT | CASSLPQGPEKLFF
TRBD1 | . | TRBJ2-5 | TRBV6-5 | TGTGCCAGCAGTTACGTGGGACAGGGTACAAGGGCCCAGTACTTC | CASSYVGQGTRAQYF
. | . | TRBJ1-1 | TRBV23-1 | TGCGCCAGCAGCCGAATAGAGTACACTGAAGCTTTCTTT | CASSRIEYTEAFF
TRBD2 | once | TRBJ2-2 | TRBV5-1 | TGCGCCAGCAGCTTGGTCGTTAGCGGGATCTCCGGGGAGCTGTTTTTT | CASSLVVSGISGELFF
TRBD1 | . | TRBJ2-2 | TRBV7-9 | TGTGCCAGCAGCTTCGGGACAGGGAGTCGGTCCGGGGAGCTGTTTTTT | CASSFGTGSRSGELFF
TRBD2 | . | TRBJ2-7 | TRBV7-9 | TGTGCCAGCAAAAGGGGGCGGGAGGGCAGCTCCTACGAGCAGTACTTC | CASKRGREGSSYEQYF
TRBD2 | once | TRBJ2-3 | TRBV29-1 | TGCAGCGTTTTTGGGACTAGCGGGAGAGGGCGTGGCGATACGCAGTATTTT | CSVFGTSGRGRGDTQYF
TRBD1 | . | TRBJ2-5 | TRBV25-1 | TGTGCCAGCAGTTCCTGGACAGGGCAGGAGACCCAGTACTTC | CASSSWTGQETQYF
. | . | TRBJ1-2 | TRBV7-2 | TGTGCCAGCAGCCCGACAGAAAATTATGGCTACACCTTC | CASSPTENYGYTF
TRBD1 | . | TRBJ1-4 | TRBV7-9 | TGTGCCAGCAGCTTGGACAGGGTGGTAAAACTGTTTTTT | CASSLDRVVKLFF
. | . | TRBJ2-7 | TRBV30 | TGTGCCTGGAGTGTACGGGGAGGCCTTTACTCCTACGAGCAGTACTTC | CAWSVRGGLYSYEQYF
. | . | TRBJ2-1 | TRBV7-9 | TGTGCCAGCAGCTCCCTAGAAAGCTCCTACAATGAGCAGTTCTTC | CASSSLESSYNEQFF
TRBD1 | . | TRBJ2-5 | TRBV27 | TGTGCCAGCAGTTTATCCCCGCCCGGGACAGGGGTTGAGACCCAGTACTTC | CASSLSPPGTGVETQYF
. | . | TRBJ1-5 | TRBV27 | TGTGCCAGCAGGGAGGGAGGAACTAGCAATCAGCCCCAGCATTTT | CASREGGTSNQPQHF
. | . | TRBJ1-2 | TRBV28 | TGTGCCAGCAGTTCGACTTGGCCCCCCAGAACCGGTAACTATGGCTACACCTTC | CASSSTWPPRTGNYGYTF
. | . | TRBJ1-1 | TRBV19 | TGTGCCAGTAGTCGGGGGAACACTGAAGCTTTCTTT | CASSRGNTEAFF
. | . | TRBJ2-6 | TRBV7-6 | TGTGCCACGGGGGTTAGTGAAGCTCGCGCTGGGGCCAACGTCCTGACTTTC | CATGVSEARAGANVLTF
. | . | TRBJ2-1 | TRBV24-1 | TGTGCCACCAGTGACCGGGACAACTCCTACAATGAGCAGTTCTTC | CATSDRDNSYNEQFF
TRBD1 | once | TRBJ1-5 | TRBV24-1 | TGTGCCACCAGTGATCACGACAGGGATCAGCCCCAGCATTTT | CATSDHDRDQPQHF
TRBD1 | . | TRBJ1-1 | TRBV2 | TGTGCCAGCAGTAAGAGCCAGGGGGCGAGCACTGAAGCTTTCTTT | CASSKSQGASTEAFF
TRBD2 | . | TRBJ2-1 | TRBV5-1 | TGCGCCAGCAGCTGGGCGGGACTAGACAATGAGCAGTTCTTC | CASSWAGLDNEQFF
TRBD2 | . | TRBJ2-1 | TRBV9 | TGTGCCAGTACCGGGACTAGCGGAAGCTCCTACAATGAGCAGTTCTTC | CASTGTSGSSYNEQFF
. | . | TRBJ1-2 | TRBV29-1 | TGCAGCGTTGTACAGAACTATGGCTACACCTTC | CSVVQNYGYTF
. | . | TRBJ2-5 | TRBV5-1 | TGCGCCAGCAGCACACGGGACTTCCAAGAGACCCAGTACTTC | CASSTRDFQETQYF
. | . | TRBJ2-7 | TRBV10-1 | TGCGCCAGCAGCACGACAGGTGGCGAGCAGTACTTC | CASSTTGGEQYF
TRBD1 | few | TRBJ1-5 | TRBV4-2 | TGTGCCAGCAGCCTTGAGAGAGGGACAGCCAATCAGCCCCAGCATTTT | CASSLERGTANQPQHF
. | . | TRBJ1-5 | TRBV18 | TGTGCCAGCTCACCAGTAACAGGTTACGGCAATCAGCCCCAGCATTTT | CASSPVTGYGNQPQHF
TRBD1 | . | TRBJ1-1 | TRBV5-1 | TGCGCCAGCAGGGAGACAGGGCCCATGAACACTGAAGCTTTCTTT | CASRETGPMNTEAFF
TRBD1 | . | TRBJ2-7 | TRBV15 | TGTGCCACCAGCAGACCTCGGACAGGGGGGGCCTACGAGCAGTACTTC | CATSRPRTGGAYEQYF
TRBD1 | . | TRBJ1-6 | TRBV3-1/TRBV3-2 | TGTGCCAGCAGCCAAAACCGGGACAGGGGGACACTCTATAATTCACCCCTCCACTTT | CASSQNRDRGTLYNSPLHF
TRBD1 | . | TRBJ1-1 | TRBV7-6 | TGTGCCAGCAGCTGGGGAGGACAGGGGAACACTGAAGCTTTCTTT | CASSWGGQGNTEAFF
TRBD1 | . | TRBJ1-4 | TRBV13 | TGTGCCAGCAGCCGGGACAGGGTTAGTGAAAAACTGTTTTTT | CASSRDRVSEKLFF
. | . | TRBJ1-2 | TRBV29-1 | TGCAGCGTTGCTCGCAGGGACTATGGCTACACCTTC | CSVARRDYGYTF
. | . | TRBJ1-6 | TRBV27 | TGTGCCAGCAGTTTATTTGTGGGGCGCAGGGAGGGTAGATCACCCCTCCACTTT | CASSLFVGRREGRSPLHF
TRBD1 | . | TRBJ1-1 | TRBV7-6 | TGTGCCAGCAGCTTGGGACAGGGGGTGAACACTGAAGCTTTCTTT | CASSLGQGVNTEAFF
TRBD2 | . | TRBJ2-7 | TRBV30 | TGTGCCTGGAGGGGCGGGAGTTCGGTCCACGAGCAGTACTTC | CAWRGGSSVHEQYF
TRBD1 | . | TRBJ2-7 | TRBV29-1 | TGCAGCGCCGGGACAGGATCCTACGAGCAGTACTTC | CSAGTGSYEQYF
. | once | TRBJ1-1 | TRBV5-5 | TGTGCCAGCAGCTTGTTATCTGAAGCTTTCTTT | CASSLLSEAFF
. | . | TRBJ1-2 | TRBV6-2/TRBV6-3 | TGTGCCAGCAGTTACCATCGGACAGCTAACTATGGCTACACCTTC | CASSYHRTANYGYTF
. | . | TRBJ1-4 | TRBV19 | TGTGCCAGTAGTACCCCGGGGATACACGAAAAACTGTTTTTT | CASSTPGIHEKLFF
TRBD1 | . | TRBJ2-7 | TRBV9 | TGTGCCAGCAGCGATCGGGGCGACGGGACAGAAGTCTACGAGCAGTACTTC | CASSDRGDGTEVYEQYF
TRBD2 | . | TRBJ2-3 | TRBV29-1 | TGCAGCGTGGAACTAGCGGACACAGATACGCAGTATTTT | CSVELADTDTQYF
. | . | TRBJ2-7 | TRBV9 | TGTGCCAGCCGCGGGCCTAGCGACTCCTACGAGCAGTACTTC | CASRGPSDSYEQYF
. | . | TRBJ1-2 | TRBV30 | TGTGCCTGGGCCGCGGGGGCTGCTTATGGCTACACCTTC | CAWAAGAAYGYTF
TRBD1 | . | TRBJ1-2 | TRBV5-6 | TGTGCCAGCAGCGGTGGACAGGGCCTCTATGGCTACACCTTC | CASSGGQGLYGYTF
. | . | TRBJ1-4 | TRBV18 | TGTGCCAGCTCATCCGACATTGCAACTAATGAAAAACTGTTTTTT | CASSSDIATNEKLFF
. | few | TRBJ1-1 | TRBV10-3 | TGTGCCATCAGTGACATGAACACTGAAGCTTTCTTT | CAISDMNTEAFF
TRBD2 | few | TRBJ2-3 | TRBV7-9 | TGTGCCAGCGTGGGGGGGTTCCCAGATACGCAGTATTTT | CASVGGFPDTQYF
TRBD2 | . | TRBJ2-2 | TRBV6-4 | TGTGCCAGCAACGCCCCCGGAAAGCGGGAGAAAATCGGGGAGCTGTTTTTT | CASNAPGKREKIGELFF